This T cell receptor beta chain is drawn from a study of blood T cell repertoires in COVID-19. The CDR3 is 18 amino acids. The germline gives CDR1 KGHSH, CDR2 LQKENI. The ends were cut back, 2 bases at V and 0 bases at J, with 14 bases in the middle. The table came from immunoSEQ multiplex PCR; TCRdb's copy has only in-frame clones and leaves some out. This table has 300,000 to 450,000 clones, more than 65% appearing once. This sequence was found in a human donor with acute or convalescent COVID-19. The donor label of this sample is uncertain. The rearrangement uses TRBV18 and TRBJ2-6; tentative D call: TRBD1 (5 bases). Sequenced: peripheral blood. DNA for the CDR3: TGTGCCAGCTCACCAAGACAGAGCTCTAGCTCTGGGGCCAACGTCCTGACTTTC. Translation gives CASSPRQSSSSGANVLTF.